The 3 T cell receptor beta chains presented below share a single source sample, sequenced in a study of identical twins (dated by TCRdb to 2015 to 2016). The method behind the library was 5' RACE. Sequenced using an Illumina HiSeq 2000. TCRdb passed the public sequencing reads through fastp at Q25 and MiXCR, retaining productive beta sequences. All rows with the same CDR3 protein become a single entry with the most common DNA and genes. The sample table contains some 500,000 distinct CDR3 sequences; only one count was recorded for under 25% of them. 0.8% to 1% of the sample is in the top ten clones. This sample was shared with a second study, whose subject was T cells expressing NK-cell markers.

The sample comprised CD4+ T cells sorted from blood. All receptors come from a woman younger than 35 in good health.

This clonotype was counted many times. The chain is built from TRBV12-3 or TRBV12-4 and TRBJ1-1; tentative D call: TRBD1 (5 bases). The CDR3 contains 13 residues. With 6 bases removed from V and 2 bases from J, the gap between germline ends came to 10 bases. The CDR3 region has the DNA TGTGCCAGCAGCTCTAGGGGAAACACTGAAGCTTTCTTT. Its protein is CASSSRGNTEAFF.

This clonotype came up a few times. The junction departs from the called germline gene at one end, perhaps through a read error. This chain connects TRBV6-1 to TRBJ2-3, with TRBD2 identical over 10 bases. This CDR3 contains 11 residues. CDR1 and CDR2 (germline): MNHNS, SASEGT. This CDR3 reads CASSVLAGAEF. The CDR3 DNA is TGTGCCAGCAGTGTGCTAGCGGGGGCGGAATTT.

This clonotype was detected only a few times. This chain joins TRBV21-1 and TRBJ2-7; the table names TRBD1, a call not compared with the DNA. TRBV21-1 is a pseudogene. The CDR3 contains 13 residues. The CDR3 here is CASTGDRDTEQYF. The CDR3 bases are TGTGCCAGCACTGGGGACAGGGATACCGAGCAGTACTTC.